These 26 T cell receptor beta chains were sequenced from one sample in a study of cytomegalovirus exposure and HLA in healthy donors. The study ran its PCR with 60 Vbeta and 13 Jbeta primers. Measured with immunoSEQ multiplex PCR; TCRdb has only the in-frame clones, and not every one. The sample comprises roughly 180,000 clones, 80% to 90% of which are singletons, and 4.5% to 5.5% rests with the top ten. The sequencing sample was made of PBMCs. The origin of the receptors is a girl between 5 and 17 years old in good health and CMV-seropositive.

With regard to this clone: Sequence at one end of the junction differs from germline and may be a read error. This chain joins TRBV7-7 and TRBJ2-5, with 14 positions matching TRBD2. The CDR3 runs 18 residues. Germline V gene data show CDR1 as SSHAT and CDR2 as FNYEAQ (reference sequence). This chain's CDR3 is CASSAGTSGGRRGETQYF. DNA for the CDR3: TGTGCTAGCAGCGCGGGGACTAGCGGGGGCCGGAGAGGGGAGACCCAGTACTTC.

This chain joins TRBV7-3 and TRBJ2-2; perhaps TRBD2 as D (6 bases). Trimming took off 3 bases at V and 0 bases at J, with 11 bases between the two ends. The CDR3 length is 16 residues. Germline values: CDR1 SGHTA, CDR2 FQGTGA. CDR3 region: CASSFAAGPNTGELFF. The CDR3 nucleotides read TGTGCCAGCAGCTTTGCGGCGGGGCCGAACACCGGGGAGCTGTTTTTT.

The rearrangement joins TRBV13 to TRBJ2-3; D unresolved. Germline V CDR1 and CDR2: PRHDT, FYEKMQ (reference sequence). The V end was cut by 4 bases, the J end by 4 bases, with 12 bases between. This CDR3 has 14 residues. The CDR3 is CASSSAYTADTQYF. CDR3 bases: TGTGCCAGCAGCTCCGCTTATACGGCAGATACGCAGTATTTT.

CDR3 in DNA: TGTGCCAGCAGCTCACTAGCGGGGGCGACAGATACGCAGTATTTT. This translates into CASSSLAGATDTQYF. The rearrangement uses TRBV11-2 and TRBJ2-3; the match to TRBD2 covers 11 bases. The CDR3 loop spans 15 amino acids. V was pared by 4 bases and J by 3 bases, with 3 bases of the junction left unmatched. The germline V gene has CDR1 SGHAT and CDR2 FQNNGV.

This clone was recorded only once. J is TRBJ1-1 and V is TRBV7-2, with no clear D. Germline lookup yields CDR1 SGHTA and CDR2 FQGNSA. This CDR3 is built from 12 residues. The V and J ends lost 4 bases and 4 bases respectively, with 7 bases between them. CDR3 region: CASSSDFTEAFF. The CDR3 DNA sequence: TGTGCCAGCAGCTCGGACTTCACTGAAGCTTTCTTT.

This chain uses TRBV29-1 with TRBJ1-2; D not certain. Germline CDR1 is SQVTM and CDR2 is ANQGSEA. With 4 bases removed from V and 7 bases from J, the gap between germline ends came to 13 bases. The CDR3 contains 12 residues. Here the CDR3 reads CSVVEGGSGYTF. The CDR3 nucleotides are TGCAGCGTTGTTGAGGGAGGTAGTGGCTACACCTTC.

The genes are TRBV6-5 and TRBJ1-2, with a weak D call TRBD1 (6 bases). The CDR3 loop spans 15 amino acids. V lost 0 bases, J lost 2 bases, and 10 bases lay in between. CDR1 is MNHEY and CDR2 is SVGAGI in the germline V gene. Written as DNA, the CDR3 is TGTGCCAGCAGTTACTCGATCAGGGGCAACTATGGCTACACCTTC. Protein product: CASSYSIRGNYGYTF.

The chain carries TRBV6-5 and TRBJ2-1, with TRBD2 as a possible D gene (6 bases). Germline CDR1 reads MNHEY; CDR2 reads SVGAGI. The CDR3 runs 15 residues. Trimming cost V 5 bases and J 4 bases, with 15 bases left between them. The CDR3 DNA sequence: TGTGCCAGCAGTGGCGGGGTTCAGGGATACAATGAGCAGTTCTTC. Translating it yields CASSGGVQGYNEQFF.

The CDR3 region is CASSRGTVNGYTF. CDR3 in DNA: TGTGCCAGCAGCAGGGGGACAGTTAATGGCTACACCTTC. V gene TRBV5-6 combines with J gene TRBJ1-2; 7 nucleotides line up with TRBD1. Germline V lookup: CDR1 SGHDT, CDR2 YYEEEE. The CDR3 extends over 13 amino acids. After removal of 4 bases from V and 6 bases from J, the junction contained 6 bases not matched to a gene.

This chain connects TRBV18 to TRBJ2-7; 12 bases are shared with TRBD1. The germline V gene encodes CDR1 KGHSH and CDR2 LQKENI. This CDR3 spans 14 amino acids. The junction had 7 bases not matched to a gene; V was cut back by 7 bases and J by 6 bases. This chain's CDR3 is CASFQGQGASEQYF. The CDR3 DNA is TGTGCCAGCTTCCAGGGACAGGGGGCCTCCGAGCAGTACTTC.

The V gene is TRBV7-8, the J gene TRBJ2-5; 8 bases are shared with TRBD2. J was trimmed by 2 bases and V by 5 bases; bases with no gene match: 10. The CDR3 contains 16 residues. Germline CDR1 SGHVS, CDR2 FQNEAQ. The CDR3 DNA sequence: TGTGCCAGCAGCCTTCCGGGAGGGGGAGAGCAAGAGACCCAGTACTTC. Its translation is CASSLPGGGEQETQYF. The full variable domain, completed using reference TRBV7-8 and TRBJ2-5, is GAGVSQSPRYKVAKRGQDVALRCDPISGHVSLFWYQQALGQGPEFLTYFQNEAQLDKSGLPSDRFFAERPEGSVSTLKIQRTQQEDSAVYLCASSLPGGGEQETQYFGPGTRLLVL.

This chain uses TRBV4-1 with TRBJ2-7; D may be TRBD1 (5 bases). V shed 0 bases and J shed 3 bases, with 12 bases lying between them. The V gene's germline CDR1 is MGHRA and CDR2 YSYEKL. The CDR3 consists of 15 residues. The CDR3 DNA reads TGCGCCAGCAGCCAAGAGTGGACATCGGTCTACGAGCAGTACTTC. It yields the protein CASSQEWTSVYEQYF.

CDR3 bases: TGTGCCAGCAGCGCCCAGTCTGGTAGCCTAGACACCGGGGAGCTGTTTTTT. This encodes CASSAQSGSLDTGELFF. This chain links TRBV9 with TRBJ2-2, with D hard to call. Germline loops: CDR1 SGDLS, CDR2 YYNGEE. V gave up 3 bases and J gave up 3 bases, with 18 bases separating them. The CDR3 covers 17 residues.

The rearrangement joins TRBV5-6 to TRBJ2-7; D unresolved. This CDR3 spans 15 amino acids. Between the trimmed V and J ends, which lost 0 bases and 0 bases, there was a span of 10 bases. Germline V CDR1 and CDR2: SGHDT, YYEEEE. CDR3 nucleotide sequence: TGTGCCAGCAGCTTGGACACAGAGAGCTCCTACGAGCAGTACTTC. Encoded protein: CASSLDTESSYEQYF. Full variable domain (missing parts from reference TRBV5-6 and TRBJ2-7): DAGVTQSPTHLIKTRGQQVTLRCSPKSGHDTVSWYQQALGQGPQFIFQYYEEEERQRGNFPDRFSGHQFPNYSSELNVNALLLGDSALYLCASSLDTESSYEQYFGPGTRLTVT.

V usage is TRBV6-6 and J usage is TRBJ2-1, with D perhaps TRBD1 (6 bases). CDR1 is MNHNY and CDR2 is SVGAGI in the germline V gene (reference sequence). Trimming took 7 bases from V and 5 from J, leaving 18 bases between them. The CDR3 is made up of 15 amino acids. The CDR3 loop reads CASILGGGRDNEQFF. Written as DNA, the CDR3 is TGTGCCAGCATCCTGGGTGGGGGCCGGGACAATGAGCAGTTCTTC.

This clone was picked up one time. The chain uses TRBV27 and TRBJ2-5; D remains ambiguous. The tail of the sequence fits TRBJ2-7 better, so the J call may be wrong. CDR3 length: 13 amino acids. The germline V gene has CDR1 MNHEY and CDR2 SMNVEV (reference sequence). CDR3 coding DNA: TGTGCCAGCAGCCCCGTTGAATCCTACGAGCAGTACTTC. It codes for CASSPVESYEQYF.

This clone showed up just a few times. The rearrangement links TRBV6-5 to TRBJ1-1; D is ambiguous. The CDR3 has 15 residues. Germline V gene sequence: CDR1 MNHEY, CDR2 SVGAGI. Trimming left V 2 bases short and J 1 base short, with 11 bases between. The CDR3 loop reads CASSYEEPGNTEAFF. In DNA form, the CDR3 reads TGTGCCAGCAGTTACGAAGAACCGGGGAACACTGAAGCTTTCTTT.

This clone turned up a few times. The chain employs TRBV6-5 and TRBJ1-1; no definite D call. Germline V gene data show CDR1 as MNHEY and CDR2 as SVGAGI. The CDR3 covers 11 residues. Trimming removed 2 bases at V and 8 bases at J, with 6 bases between. The CDR3 loop is CASSYGQEAFF. CDR3 nucleotide sequence: TGTGCCAGCAGTTACGGGCAGGAAGCTTTCTTT.

The CDR3 DNA follows: TGTGCCAGCAGCCAGGACAGGGGGCCGCAAGAGACCCAGTACTTC. It codes for CASSQDRGPQETQYF. The V and J genes are TRBV5-6 and TRBJ2-5, with 11 bases lining up with TRBD1. Germline CDR1 is SGHDT and CDR2 is YYEEEE. The CDR3 is 15 residues long. Trimming cost V 4 bases and J 2 bases; bases outside gene matches: 4.

The gene calls are TRBV15 and TRBJ2-4, with a possible D match to TRBD2 (5 bases). CDR3 length: 15 amino acids. The ends were cut back, 3 bases at V and 0 bases at J, with 9 bases in the middle. Germline V gene lookup returns CDR1 LNHNV and CDR2 YYDKDF (reference sequence). CDR3 nucleotide sequence: TGTGCCACCAGCAGGGGGAGATTAGCCAAAAACATTCAGTACTTC. Its protein is CATSRGRLAKNIQYF.

The chain is built from TRBV28 and TRBJ1-2; D call uncertain. The V and J ends lost 2 bases and 1 base respectively, with 5 bases between them. CDR3 length equals 13 residues. Germline CDR1 and CDR2: MDHEN and SYDVKM. The CDR3: CASSLPGNYGYTF. The DNA for the CDR3 is TGTGCCAGCAGTTTACCGGGTAACTATGGCTACACCTTC.

This chain's CDR3 is CAISESTGTEAFF. In nucleotides, the CDR3 is TGTGCCATCAGTGAGTCGACTGGGACTGAAGCTTTCTTT. The chain employs TRBV10-3 and TRBJ1-1, with D hard to call. Germline V gene lookup returns CDR1 ENHRY and CDR2 SYGVKD. Trimming took 0 bases from V and 5 from J, leaving 7 bases between them. The CDR3 has 13 residues.

The genes are TRBV9 and TRBJ2-3, with TRBD1 matching 7 bases. The CDR3 is 16 amino acids. Germline assignment: CDR1 SGDLS and CDR2 YYNGEE. V trimming: 6 bases; J trimming: 2 bases; junction bases outside the gene matches: 12. DNA for the CDR3: TGTGCCAGCACCCCACCCGGGGACAGAGACACAGATACGCAGTATTTT. Encoded protein: CASTPPGDRDTDTQYF.

This chain's CDR3 is CASSLGQAADTQYF. The CDR3 region has the DNA TGTGCCAGCAGCTTGGGACAGGCTGCAGATACGCAGTATTTT. The chain couples TRBV9 to TRBJ2-3, with 8 bases identical to TRBD1. Unmatched junction bases numbered 5, after V lost 4 bases and J lost 4 bases. This CDR3 is built from 14 residues. The V gene's germline CDR1 is SGDLS and CDR2 YYNGEE.

This clone was seen just once. The rearrangement joins TRBV19 to TRBJ2-6; TRBD1 might be the D (6 bases). V was pared by 5 bases and J by 0 bases, with 8 bases between. CDR3 size: 15 residues. CDR1 is LNHDA and CDR2 is SQIVND in the germline V gene (reference sequence). The chain's CDR3 is CASSLDSSGANVLTF. The CDR3, as DNA: TGTGCCAGTAGTCTGGACAGCTCTGGGGCCAACGTCCTGACTTTC.

The chain links TRBV9 to TRBJ1-1; D not resolved. This CDR3 comprises 13 residues. Trimming took off 4 bases at V and 6 bases at J, with 13 bases between the two ends. Germline V gives CDR1 SGDLS, CDR2 YYNGEE. The CDR3 DNA follows: TGTGCCAGCAGCAGGGTAGAGGGCCCTGAAGCTTTCTTT. Residues: CASSRVEGPEAFF.